One T cell receptor beta chain is described in this entry. The CDR3 sequence is 15 residues long. Germline V gene lookup returns CDR1 ENHRY and CDR2 SYGVKD. The trim removed 10 bases at V and 1 base at J, leaving 10 bases unmatched. The data were taken from a study of cytomegalovirus exposure and HLA in healthy donors. Use of 60 Vbeta and 13 Jbeta primers characterized the PCR. TCRdb's table, derived via immunoSEQ multiplex PCR, lists solely in-frame clones and lacks some. Of 150,000 to 200,000 clones listed, around three quarters were seen once; the top ten hold 1.5% to 2%. Sequencing used PBMCs. The chain is built from TRBV10-3 and TRBJ2-7, with 10 bases identical to TRBD2. The receptor's source is a young man in good health and CMV-seronegative. In DNA, the CDR3 is TGTGCCACGCGACTAGCGGGCCCTATTTCCTACGAGCAGTACTTC. Protein: CATRLAGPISYEQYF.